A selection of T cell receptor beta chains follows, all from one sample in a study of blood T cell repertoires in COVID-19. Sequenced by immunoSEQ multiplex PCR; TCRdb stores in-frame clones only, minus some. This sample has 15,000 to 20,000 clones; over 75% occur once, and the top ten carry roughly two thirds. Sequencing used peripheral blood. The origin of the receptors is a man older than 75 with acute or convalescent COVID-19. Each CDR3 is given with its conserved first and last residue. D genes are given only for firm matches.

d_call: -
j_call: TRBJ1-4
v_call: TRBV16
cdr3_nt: TGTGCCAGCAGCCAACGGGTCGTCAATGAAAAACTGTTTTTT
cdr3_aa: CASSQRVVNEKLFF

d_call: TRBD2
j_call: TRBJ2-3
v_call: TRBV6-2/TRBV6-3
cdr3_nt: TGTGCCAGCAGTCTAGCGGGGGGGCCGACAGATACGCAGTATTTT
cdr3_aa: CASSLAGGPTDTQYF

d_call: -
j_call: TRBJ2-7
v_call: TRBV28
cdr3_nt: TGTGCCAGCAGTACCCAAATGTGGCTAGAAAATTACGAGCAGTACTTC
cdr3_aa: CASSTQMWLENYEQYF

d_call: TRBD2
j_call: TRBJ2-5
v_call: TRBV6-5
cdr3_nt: TGTGCCACCGAGGGACTAGCGGAAGAGACCCAGTACTTC
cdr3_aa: CATEGLAEETQYF

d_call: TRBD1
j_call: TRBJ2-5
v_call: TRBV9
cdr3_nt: TGTGCCAGCAGCTTCCGGACAGGGGGAGAGACCCAGTACTTC
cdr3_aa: CASSFRTGGETQYF

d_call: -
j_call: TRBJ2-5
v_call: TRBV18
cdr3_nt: TGTGCCAGCTCAATCCGGGAACAAGAGACCCAGTACTTC
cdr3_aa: CASSIREQETQYF

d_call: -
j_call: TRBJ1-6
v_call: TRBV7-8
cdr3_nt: TGTGCCAGCAGCCCCTCAGGGGCCCGAAATTCACCCCTCCACTTT
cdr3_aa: CASSPSGARNSPLHF

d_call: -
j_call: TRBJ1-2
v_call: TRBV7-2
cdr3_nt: TGTGCCAGCAGCTTAGGGGGGCAGTCGGGGTATGGCTACACCTTC
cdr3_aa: CASSLGGQSGYGYTF

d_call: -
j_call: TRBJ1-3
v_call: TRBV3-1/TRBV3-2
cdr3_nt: TGTGCCAGCAGTCCCTATGCTGAGGTCGGAAACACCATATATTTT
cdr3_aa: CASSPYAEVGNTIYF

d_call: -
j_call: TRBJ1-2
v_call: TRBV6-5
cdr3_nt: TGTGCCAGCAGTTCACAGGGTAGGAACTATGGCTACACCTTC
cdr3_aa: CASSSQGRNYGYTF

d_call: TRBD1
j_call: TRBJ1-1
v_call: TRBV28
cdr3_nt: TGTGCCAGCAAGAGGACAGGGGGCTGGGTTTTCGCTGAAGCTTTCTTT
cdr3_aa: CASKRTGGWVFAEAFF

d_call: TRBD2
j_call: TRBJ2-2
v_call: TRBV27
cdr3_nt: TGTGCCAGCAGTCGACTAGCGGGGGGAAGCGGGGAGCTGTTTTTT
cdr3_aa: CASSRLAGGSGELFF

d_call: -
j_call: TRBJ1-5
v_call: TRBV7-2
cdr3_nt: TGTGCCAGCAGCTTAGTGCGGCAGCCCCAGCATTTT
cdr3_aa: CASSLVRQPQHF

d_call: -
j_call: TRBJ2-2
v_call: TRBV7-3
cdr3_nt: TGTGCCAGCAGCCGTGCAGGGGCCTCGAACACCGGGGAGCTGTTTTTT
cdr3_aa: CASSRAGASNTGELFF

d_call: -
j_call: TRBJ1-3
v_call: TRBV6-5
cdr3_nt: TGTGCCAGCAGTTATCGAGGAGCCTCTGGAAACACCATATATTTT
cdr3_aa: CASSYRGASGNTIYF

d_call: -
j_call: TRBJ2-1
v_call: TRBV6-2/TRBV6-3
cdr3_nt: TGTGCCAGCAGTTACTCGGGAGGAGTTAATGAGCAGTTCTTC
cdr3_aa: CASSYSGGVNEQFF

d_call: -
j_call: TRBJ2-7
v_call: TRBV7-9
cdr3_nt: TGTGCCAGCAGCTTCCTAGCCGAGCAGTACTTC
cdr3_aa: CASSFLAEQYF

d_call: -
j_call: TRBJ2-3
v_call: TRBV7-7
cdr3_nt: TGTGCCAGCAGCTTAGGACTAGGCGGGGCAGATACGCAGTATTTT
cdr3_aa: CASSLGLGGADTQYF

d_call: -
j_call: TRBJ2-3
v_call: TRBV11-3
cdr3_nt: TGTGCCAGCAGCTTAGGCCACAGGGGCACAGATACGCAGTATTTT
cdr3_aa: CASSLGHRGTDTQYF

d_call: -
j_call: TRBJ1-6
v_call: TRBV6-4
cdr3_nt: TGTGCCAGCAGGAAGAGAGAAGGGGATAATTCACCCCTCCACTTT
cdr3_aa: CASRKREGDNSPLHF

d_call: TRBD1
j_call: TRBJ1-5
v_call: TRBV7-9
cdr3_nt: TGTGCCAGCAGCTTAGGGACAGGGGATAATCAGCCCCAGCATTTT
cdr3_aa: CASSLGTGDNQPQHF

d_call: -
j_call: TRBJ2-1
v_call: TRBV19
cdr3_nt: TGTGCCAGTAGTCAACCCGGGACACAATACAATGAGCAGTTCTTC
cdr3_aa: CASSQPGTQYNEQFF

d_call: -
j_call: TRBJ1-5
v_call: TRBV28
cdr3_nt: TGTGCCAGCAGTTCAGGGAATCGTCAGCCCCAGCATTTT
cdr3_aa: CASSSGNRQPQHF

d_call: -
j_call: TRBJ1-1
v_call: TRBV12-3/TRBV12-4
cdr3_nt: TGTGCCAGCAGTTCGTCGGGGTACACTGAAGCTTTCTTT
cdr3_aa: CASSSSGYTEAFF

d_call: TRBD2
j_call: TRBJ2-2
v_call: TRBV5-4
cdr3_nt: TGTGCCAGCAGCCTGCCAGCGGGGGGAACCGGGGAGCTGTTTTTT
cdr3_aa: CASSLPAGGTGELFF

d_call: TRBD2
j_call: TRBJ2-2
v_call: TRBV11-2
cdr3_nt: TGTGCCAGCAGCTTACGGCGTACGCGGGGGACCACCGGGGAGCTGTTTTTT
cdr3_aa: CASSLRRTRGTTGELFF

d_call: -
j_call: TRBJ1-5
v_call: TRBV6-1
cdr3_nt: TGTGCCAGCAGGGAAAGGCGGGCTTCTAGCAATCAGCCCCAGCATTTT
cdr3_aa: CASRERRASSNQPQHF

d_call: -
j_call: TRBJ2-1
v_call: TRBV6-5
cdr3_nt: TGTGCCAGCAGTTACCAGGGATACAATGAGCAGTTCTTC
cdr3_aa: CASSYQGYNEQFF

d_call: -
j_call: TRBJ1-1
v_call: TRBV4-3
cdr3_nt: TGCGCCAGCAGCCAAGAAACCGGGATCACTGAAGCTTTCTTT
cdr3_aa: CASSQETGITEAFF

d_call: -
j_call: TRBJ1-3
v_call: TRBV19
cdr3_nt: TGTGCCAGTAGCCTCGGGTCTGGAAACACCATATATTTT
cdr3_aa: CASSLGSGNTIYF

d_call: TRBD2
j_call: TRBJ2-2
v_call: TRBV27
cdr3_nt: TGTGCCAGCAGTTTCTGGCGGGGGGGCCCTACCGGGGAGCTGTTTTTT
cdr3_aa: CASSFWRGGPTGELFF